This T cell receptor (beta chain) is drawn from a study of beta chain features in type 1 diabetes. Study-level information: All samples yielded 100 million to 140 million examined sorted cells.

Isolated RNA was reverse transcribed in full, so expressed TCRB transcripts were sequenced. Using immunoSEQ multiplex PCR, the repertoire was profiled, and TCRdb retains in-frame clones only, with some absent. Of under 400,000 clones in the sample, around an eighth were seen once. In the case of this clone: The antigen is not known.

CDR1 and CDR2 from the germline V gene are MDHEN and SYDVKM. This CDR3 spans 14 amino acids. Trimming took 3 bases from V and 4 from J, leaving 12 bases between them. Study-wide points: Shorter TCRB CDR3s, moderately but significantly so, were found in Type 1 diabetes patients in all four CD4+ subsets.

Specimen: naive CD4+ T cells from blood. The rearrangement joins TRBV28 to TRBJ1-2; D is possibly TRBD1 (5 bases). The clonotype originates from a woman aged 18-29 years with type 1 diabetes. CDR3 residues: CASSLVRGSYGYTF. Written as DNA, the CDR3 is TGTGCCAGCAGTTTGGTGCGGGGCAGCTATGGCTACACCTTC.